The next 20 T cell receptor beta chains were all read from a single sample in a study of response to subunit inactivated influenza vaccine. TCRdb re-derived calls from the RT-PCR reads in MiXCR, one entry per CDR3 protein. This table holds 450,000 to 700,000 distinct CDR3 sequences, approximately 15% found once. This material consisted of PBMCs from blood, taken roughly 13 days after vaccination. The receptors here all came from a man between 45 and 60 years old who received an inactivated influenza vaccine.

This clonotype was seen a few times. V and J are TRBV4-3 and TRBJ2-1, with D perhaps matching TRBD1 (6 bases). The germline gives CDR1 LGHNA, CDR2 YSLEER. CDR3 length: 16 amino acids. With 0 bases removed from V and 3 bases from J, the gap between germline ends came to 12 bases. CDR3: CASSQEGRGFYNEQFF. As DNA, the CDR3 is TGCGCCAGCAGCCAAGAAGGCAGGGGTTTCTACAATGAGCAGTTCTTC.

This clonotype was picked up many times. The chain has TRBV27 and TRBJ2-3; 14 bases line up with TRBD2. Germline V gives CDR1 MNHEY, CDR2 SMNVEV (reference sequence). CDR3 length: 21 amino acids. V shed 2 bases, J shed 0 bases, and the junction held 13 bases outside the gene matches. CDR3 protein: CASSLRPPGLAGVASTDTQYF. The CDR3 DNA reads TGTGCCAGCAGTTTACGCCCCCCGGGACTAGCGGGGGTAGCTAGCACAGATACGCAGTATTTT.

This clonotype appeared many times. The V call is TRBV12-3 or TRBV12-4, the J call TRBJ2-7, with a weak D call TRBD1 (5 bases). Trimming removed 6 bases at V and 7 bases at J, with 13 bases between. This CDR3 has 12 residues. The CDR3 DNA reads TGTGCCAGCAGCACGCTGCAGGGTGAGCAGTACTTC. Protein: CASSTLQGEQYF.

This clonotype was recorded a few times. The rearrangement uses TRBV4-2 and TRBJ2-3, with D possibly matching TRBD2 (6 bases). Trimming left V 4 bases short and J 2 bases short, with 7 bases between. This CDR3 contains 13 residues. Germline V gene data show CDR1 as LGHNA and CDR2 as YNFKEQ. CDR3 in DNA: TGTGCCAGCAGCCGGGGACTCACAGATACGCAGTATTTT. Protein sequence: CASSRGLTDTQYF.

This clonotype was detected a few times. This chain links TRBV29-1 with TRBJ2-3, with D possibly TRBD2 on 6 matching bases. The V gene's germline CDR1 is SQVTM and CDR2 ANQGSEA. CDR3 length: 15 residues. V shed 3 bases and J shed 1 base, with 14 bases lying between them. CDR3 DNA sequence: TGCAGCGTTGACGGTGTGCGGGGCCGCACAGATACGCAGTATTTT. It specifies CSVDGVRGRTDTQYF.

This clonotype was observed a handful of times. The V gene is TRBV10-3, the J gene TRBJ2-2; maybe TRBD2 (6 bases). Germline V gives CDR1 ENHRY, CDR2 SYGVKD. The germline V and J ends were trimmed by 3 bases and 4 bases, with 9 bases remaining between them. The CDR3 is 14 residues long. The CDR3 reads CAISEFGGTGELFF. The DNA of the CDR3 is TGTGCCATCAGTGAATTCGGGGGCACCGGGGAGCTGTTTTTT.

The chain carries TRBV5-1 and TRBJ2-2, with D tentatively TRBD2 (5 bases). The CDR3 extends over 13 amino acids. Germline V CDR1 and CDR2: SGHRS, YFSETQ. The germline V and J ends were trimmed by 7 bases and 7 bases, with 14 bases remaining between them. DNA of the CDR3: TGCGCCAGCGGGGAGTCAACGGGCGGGGAGCTGTTTTTT. It specifies CASGESTGGELFF.

Comments on this clonotype: The final CDR3 position lacks the conserved phenylalanine or tryptophan, pointing to a likely read error. The V gene is TRBV6-1, the J gene TRBJ2-3, with 9 bases lining up with TRBD1. Germline V gives CDR1 MNHNS, CDR2 SASEGT. With V trimmed by 10 bases and J by 5 bases, 7 bases remained unmatched. The CDR3 has 13 residues. CDR3 sequence (DNA): TGTGCCACCTCGGGACAGGGTGGAGATACGCAGTATATT. This codes for CATSGQGGDTQYI.

This clonotype was seen only a few times. The chain is built from TRBV3-1 and TRBJ2-3; D not certain. CDR1 and CDR2 (germline): LGHDT, YNNKEL (reference sequence). Trimming took off 0 bases at V and 4 bases at J, with 8 bases between the two ends. There are 14 residues in the CDR3. CDR3 residues: CASSQDYTADTQYF. In DNA form, the CDR3 reads TGTGCCAGCAGCCAAGATTATACAGCAGATACGCAGTATTTT.

V is TRBV12-3 or TRBV12-4 and J is TRBJ2-7; weak D call: TRBD2 (7 bases). The CDR3 loop spans 13 amino acids. V was shortened by 8 bases and J by 2 bases, with 13 bases between the two germline ends. CDR3 bases: TGTGCCAGCGGGGGGGCAGGAACCTACGAGCAGTACTTC. It codes for CASGGAGTYEQYF.

At least ten counts were recorded for this clonotype. The CDR3 DNA is TGTGCCAGCAGCTTTTCATCAATCAATCAGCCCCAGCATTTT. Encoded protein: CASSFSSINQPQHF. The chain joins TRBV7-2 to TRBJ1-5, with D unclear. CDR3 size: 14 residues. Germline V gene data show CDR1 as SGHTA and CDR2 as FQGNSA. Trimming took 3 bases from V and 3 from J, leaving 9 bases between them.

The V and J genes are TRBV11-1 and TRBJ2-1; 7 bases line up with TRBD1. V lost 0 bases to trimming and J lost 1 base; unmatched junction nucleotides: 3. The V gene's germline CDR1 is SGHAT and CDR2 FQDESV (reference sequence). CDR3 size: 16 residues. The CDR3 reads CASSLAGTVSYNEQFF. The CDR3 DNA follows: TGTGCCAGCAGCTTAGCGGGGACAGTTTCCTACAATGAGCAGTTCTTC.

This clonotype has only a few counts. V and J are TRBV10-3 and TRBJ2-7; D is perhaps TRBD1 (6 bases). The CDR3 is made up of 12 amino acids. The V gene's germline CDR1 is ENHRY and CDR2 SYGVKD. V was shortened by 8 bases and J by 0 bases, with 8 bases between the two germline ends. This chain's CDR3 is CAIGDNSYEQYF. CDR3 bases: TGTGCCATCGGGGACAACTCCTACGAGCAGTACTTC.

The rearrangement joins TRBV27 to TRBJ2-7, with a possible D match to TRBD1 (6 bases). V lost 5 bases, J lost 1 base, and 21 bases lay in between. This CDR3 spans 17 amino acids. Germline values: CDR1 MNHEY, CDR2 SMNVEV (reference sequence). As DNA, the CDR3 is TGTGCCAGCAGTCGTTATCTTCACGACAGGAGTTCCTACGAGCAGTACTTC. Translating it yields CASSRYLHDRSSYEQYF.

In its sample, this clonotype was seen a few times. This rearrangement joins TRBV28 to TRBJ2-5; 7 nucleotides agree with TRBD1. Losses at the gene ends were 5 bases for V and 4 bases for J; bases not matched to a gene: 10. CDR1 and CDR2 (germline): MDHEN, SYDVKM. CDR3 length: 15 residues. CDR3: CASSRDSFNSETQYF. The CDR3 coding sequence is TGTGCCAGCAGTCGGGACAGCTTTAACTCAGAGACCCAGTACTTC.

The genes are TRBV18 and TRBJ2-7; D ambiguous. Trimming shortened V by 4 bases and J by 1 base, and 11 bases separated the two germline ends. CDR1 KGHSH and CDR2 LQKENI come from the germline V gene. The CDR3 runs 14 residues. CDR3 bases: TGTGCCAGCTCACAAAGCTATGGTTCCTACGAGCAGTACTTC. Its translation is CASSQSYGSYEQYF.

This clonotype appeared a few times. The CDR3 DNA reads as TGTGCCACCAGCAATAGGCAGGGGGGGGCCGAGCAGTACTTC. It codes for CATSNRQGGAEQYF. The chain combines TRBV15 with TRBJ2-7, with D perhaps matching TRBD1 or TRBD2 (7 bases each). CDR1 and CDR2 (germline): LNHNV, YYDKDF (reference sequence). Trimming shortened V by 4 bases and J by 6 bases, and 16 bases separated the two germline ends. The CDR3 is made up of 14 amino acids.

The table lists this clonotype with a few counts. This chain joins TRBV19 and TRBJ1-6, with D possibly matching TRBD1 (5 bases). There are 15 residues in the CDR3. V lost 2 bases and J lost 7, with 12 bases in between. The germline V gene encodes CDR1 LNHDA and CDR2 SQIVND (reference sequence). CDR3 nucleotides: TGTGCCAGTAGTATAATGCGCAGGGAGAATTCACCCCTCCACTTT. As protein: CASSIMRRENSPLHF.

This clonotype occurred a few times. CDR3 amino acids: CASSSGQGYTIYF. In DNA form, the CDR3 reads TGTGCCAGCAGCTCGGGACAGGGTTACACCATATATTTT. The rearrangement joins TRBV7-9 to TRBJ1-3, with 9 bases that match TRBD1. CDR1 SEHNR and CDR2 FQNEAQ come from the germline V gene (reference sequence). V lost 4 bases, J lost 8 bases, and 3 bases stayed unmatched. This CDR3 contains 13 residues.

Remarks on this clonotype: A much larger clone differs from this one at a single base, so this may be a read error. The gene calls are TRBV10-3 and TRBJ2-2; perhaps TRBD2 as D (6 bases). Germline V gene data show CDR1 as ENHRY and CDR2 as SYGVKD. This CDR3 is built from 14 residues. The CDR3 DNA reads as TGTGCCAACGCTGGGGAGAGAAAGACCGGGGAGGTGTTTTTT. Protein sequence: CANAGERKTGEVFF.